This T cell receptor (beta chain) emerged from a study of blood T cell repertoires in COVID-19. On the study more broadly: The analysed material was cDNA or gDNA that came from T cells, B-cell-depleted T cells, or PBMCs.

Produced via immunoSEQ multiplex PCR; TCRdb's table is partial and in-frame only. The sample consists of some 100,000 clones, 65% to 90% of them appearing once. This clonotype was sampled from a woman in her fifties or sixties who had recovered from COVID-19. Sequenced material: PBMCs or T cells enriched from blood (not recorded which).

CDR3 region: CASSLDPQGGGELFF. The CDR3, as DNA: TGTGCCAGCAGCTTAGACCCGCAGGGAGGCGGGGAGCTGTTTTTT. The chain joins TRBV13 to TRBJ2-2; tentatively, D is TRBD2 (6 bases). The germline V gene encodes CDR1 PRHDT and CDR2 FYEKMQ (reference sequence). CDR3 size: 15 residues. Trimming left V 1 base short and J 7 bases short, with 13 bases between. The variable domain in full, with the rest retrieved from reference TRBV13 and TRBJ2-2, is AAGVIQSPRHLIKEKRETATLKCYPIPRHDTVYWYQQGPGQDPQFLISFYEKMQSDKGSIPDRFSAQQFSDYHSELNMSSLELGDSALYFCASSLDPQGGGELFFGEGSRLTVL.